This T cell receptor (beta chain) derives from a study of PD-1 blockade in classical Hodgkin lymphoma. The germline V and J ends were trimmed by 2 bases and 4 bases, with 15 bases remaining between them. Germline V gene sequence: CDR1 SGHRS, CDR2 YFSETQ. This CDR3 has 15 residues. No patient escaped relapse after autologous stem cell transplantation, and brentuximab vedotin exposure varied. Responses achieved at best were complete response, partial response or progressive disease. Method: immunoSEQ multiplex PCR; TCRdb's copy keeps in-frame clones and lacks some. The data show some 22,000 clones, with around 80% seen just once and 15% to 20% held by the top ten.

The chain combines TRBV5-1 with TRBJ2-5; weak D call: TRBD2 (6 bases). The clonotype comes from a human donor with classical Hodgkin lymphoma. The specimen comprised peripheral blood mononuclear cells (PBMCs), sampled before the second cycle of nivolumab. The CDR3 sequence: CASSFGGGSPETQYF. In DNA form, the CDR3 reads TGCGCCAGCAGCTTTGGGGGAGGCTCCCCAGAGACCCAGTACTTC.